The clone carrying this T cell receptor (beta chain) was detected ten times or more. The antigen remains undetermined. The data are from a study of T-cell reconstitution after alpha-beta-depleted transplantation in children. General observations from the study: After transplant, high TCRbeta diversity at day 60 in some patients arose from surviving recipient T cells and thymic progenitors. A year post-transplant, T-cell counts and diversity derived mostly from newly produced T cells. Expanded clones from the graft, numbering several hundred, reportedly supplied alpha-beta T cells about two months after transplant.

Trimming shortened V by 6 bases and J by 6 bases, and 10 bases separated the two germline ends. The germline V gene encodes CDR1 MNHNS and CDR2 SASEGT. This CDR3 contains 12 residues. For TCRbeta, the library was prepared with unique molecular identifiers. Each CDR3 protein is one row after TCRdb ran MiXCR on the PCR reads. The sample contains hundreds of thousands of distinct CDR3 sequences, about 8.7% of which appear only once. The sequence was obtained from a male patient under 10 years old who had a stem cell transplant for acute myeloid leukemia, so the T cells may come from the graft donor. The chain combines TRBV6-1 with TRBJ2-3, with D perhaps matching TRBD2 (5 bases). The sequencing here drew on PBMCs, mostly from graft donor cells, taken 360 days after TCRalphabeta/CD19-depleted stem cell transplant. This CDR3 reads CASSNTRDTQYF. The CDR3, as DNA: TGTGCCAGCAGCAACACTAGGGATACGCAGTATTTT.